This TCR beta chain was identified during a study of blood T cell repertoires in COVID-19 (dated by TCRdb to about 2020). Broadly, across the study: Samples from collaborators originated in the United States, Italy and Spain and spanned both the acute and convalescent phases of COVID-19. The material from the prospective study consisted of cDNA or gDNA derived from T cells, B-cell-depleted T cells, or PBMCs. A freely available public database, intended as a resource for researchers studying the immune response to SARS-CoV-2, is where the repertoires were released. Subjects who had been exposed to COVID-19, were actively infected with it, or had recovered from it provided the deeply sampled blood TCRbeta repertoires that made up the dataset. Samples were obtained from the ongoing ImmuneRACE study (first 160 participants) and from over 1,000 subjects provided by 6 global collaborators. HLA class I and class II types, where available, came from metadata supplied by the sample provider rather than from assay-based typing. Nearly every sample came with metadata listing a de-identified subject ID, COVID-19 status, age in years and sex.

Study-level results and caveats: The amount of clinical and demographic metadata varied by source and participant and was provided uncurated.

This clone appeared a few times. Its recognized antigen is unknown. No base quality values were provided; no much bigger clone lies one nucleotide off. The collaborating institutions used their own protocols to collect whole blood in K2EDTA tubes. For TCRbeta analysis, collaborators shipped samples as frozen whole blood, isolated PBMCs, or DNA extracted from either of those sample types. The immunoSEQ Assay, a bias-controlled multiplex PCR, was used to amplify TCRbeta CDR3 regions from genomic DNA. In the authors' own workflow: Within the assay, amplification of reference gene primers was used to estimate how many nucleated cells each sample contained. To quantify the absolute abundance of each unique TCRbeta CDR3 rearrangement, sequence reads were collapsed and filtered. For each sample, productive Simpson clonality was calculated as the square root of Simpson's diversity index over productive rearrangements. TCRdb holds this immuneACCESS table with in-frame rearrangements only. Some clones are missing; in checked studies, unresolved V genes explain under half, and the rest has no known cause. The DNA was the basis for D and trimming; V, J and clone size are from that table. Across this sample there are around 200,000 clones, with 65% to 85% seen only once. In total, the top ten clones hold roughly 8.2% of the sample.

Including cysteine and phenylalanine, the CDR3 has 14 amino acids. The retained sequence is limited to the CDR3, 42 bases, with the frame set at the first base. The germline V and J ends show losses of 6 bases and 8 bases respectively, and no gene match explains 9 bases of the junction. Based on the germline V gene (reference sequence), the CDR1 and CDR2 sequences are LNHDA and SQIVND. The TCR comes from a woman aged 45-65 years with acute or convalescent COVID-19. This chain joins TRBV19 to TRBJ2-1; the central 8 bases match TRBD2. Material: peripheral blood. The CDR3 reads CASRKSGRLDEQFF. The bases are TGTGCCAGTAGAAAGAGCGGGAGACTGGATGAGCAGTTCTTC.